One sample yielded the 20 T cell receptor beta chains listed below, sequenced in a study of beta chain features in type 1 diabetes. Study-level findings and limits: Shortening of TCRB CDR3s, moderate but significant, appeared in all four CD4+ subsets of Type 1 diabetes patients.

Sequenced material consisted of expressed TCRB transcripts (all of the isolated RNA was reverse transcribed). Repertoires were generated with immunoSEQ multiplex PCR, while TCRdb's copy carries only in-frame clones and drops some. Among around 310,000 clones listed, around an eighth were seen once. For these TCRs, the target antigens are not known. The sample was naive CD4+ T cells from blood. All receptors come from a woman in her late teens or twenties with type 1 diabetes.

The genes are TRBV19 and TRBJ1-2; 7 bases map to TRBD1. This CDR3 comprises 12 residues. V dropped 10 bases and J dropped 2; count of bases not matched to a gene: 4. Germline V gene lookup returns CDR1 LNHDA and CDR2 SQIVND (reference sequence). This chain's CDR3 is CATPDRNYGYTF. In DNA form, the CDR3 reads TGTGCCACCCCGGACAGGAACTATGGCTACACCTTC. Full variable domain (remainder filled in from reference TRBV19 and TRBJ1-2): DGGITQSPKYLFRKEGQNVTLSCEQNLNHDAMYWYRQDPGQGLRLIYYSQIVNDFQKGDIAEGYSVSREKKESFPLTVTSAQKNPTAFYLCATPDRNYGYTFGSGTRLTVV.

The chain carries TRBV19 and TRBJ2-7; TRBD2 matches at 9 bases. The CDR3 length is 15 residues. Germline V gene lookup returns CDR1 LNHDA and CDR2 SQIVND (reference sequence). Unmatched junction bases numbered 10, after V lost 7 bases and J lost 3 bases. CDR3 DNA: TGTGCCAGTAAACCGGGACTAGCAGATAGCTACGAGCAGTACTTC. The encoded protein is CASKPGLADSYEQYF.

This clone was observed a handful of times. This sequence joins TRBV9 and TRBJ1-2, with D possibly TRBD1 on 6 matching bases. The germline CDR1 and CDR2 sequences are SGDLS and YYNGEE. V dropped 0 bases and J dropped 4 bases, with 13 bases sitting between them. The CDR3 runs 15 residues. This chain's CDR3 is CASSVGVDRPYGYTF. For the CDR3, the DNA is TGTGCCAGCAGCGTAGGAGTCGACAGGCCCTATGGCTACACCTTC.

In its sample, this clone was seen a few times. The V call is TRBV6-5, the J call TRBJ2-2; D is unclear. The CDR3 is 11 amino acids. The germline V gene encodes CDR1 MNHEY and CDR2 SVGAGI. V lost 2 bases to trimming and J lost 12 bases, with 7 bases between them. The CDR3 protein is CASSYNDKLFF. For the CDR3, the DNA is TGTGCCAGCAGTTACAACGACAAGCTGTTTTTT.

J is TRBJ2-1 and V is TRBV7-2; 12 bases match TRBD2. Losses at the gene ends were 2 bases for V and 10 bases for J; bases not matched to a gene: 9. In germline, CDR1 is SGHTA, CDR2 FQGNSA. This CDR3 region has 16 residues. Here the CDR3 DNA reads TGTGCCAGCAGCTTATTAGGACTAGCGGGACAGATAGAGCAGTTCTTC. It specifies CASSLLGLAGQIEQFF.

The sample holds a few counts of this clone. The chain carries TRBV7-2 and TRBJ2-7, with 7 bases aligning to TRBD1. Unmatched junction bases numbered 7, after V lost 5 bases and J lost 3 bases. This CDR3 comprises 14 residues. Germline V gene sequence: CDR1 SGHTA, CDR2 FQGNSA. The CDR3 sequence: CASSLGQPVYEQYV. The CDR3 DNA is TGTGCCAGCAGCCTGGGACAGCCAGTCTACGAGCAGTACGTC.

This rearrangement joins TRBV5-1 to TRBJ2-1; the match to TRBD2 covers 7 bases. Germline V gene sequence: CDR1 SGHRS, CDR2 YFSETQ. The CDR3 has 15 amino acids. V gave up 3 bases and J gave up 9 bases; unmatched junction bases: 12. The CDR3 DNA reads as TGCGCCAGCAGCTCCTCGGGACTAAGCGACGCTGAGCAGTTCTTC. Protein: CASSSSGLSDAEQFF.

J is TRBJ1-3 and V is TRBV2, with D maybe TRBD1 (5 bases). The V and J ends lost 6 bases and 1 base respectively, with 13 bases between them. The CDR3 spans 15 residues. Germline lookup yields CDR1 SNHLY and CDR2 FYNNEI. CDR3 in amino acids: CASSERSGSGNTIYF. The CDR3 nucleotides read TGTGCCAGCAGCGAACGCTCAGGGTCTGGAAACACCATATATTTT.

CDR3 protein: CAWSAPFAQGLHQPQHF. For the CDR3, the DNA is TGTGCCTGGAGTGCCCCCTTCGCACAGGGCCTTCATCAGCCCCAGCATTTT. The chain has TRBV30 and TRBJ1-5; tentative D call: TRBD1 (6 bases). This CDR3 comprises 17 residues. CDR1 GTSNPN and CDR2 SVGIG come from the germline V gene (reference sequence). Trimming shortened V by 1 base and J by 5 bases, and 21 bases separated the two germline ends.

This clone was seen only a few times. The chain employs TRBV4-3 and TRBJ2-5; perhaps TRBD1 as D (6 bases). The germline V gene has CDR1 LGHNA and CDR2 YSLEER. V was clipped by 0 bases and J by 2 bases, with 13 bases between them. The CDR3 sequence is 16 residues long. The CDR3 nucleotides are TGCGCCAGCAGCCAAGACCTCCGGACAGTACAAGAGACCCAGTACTTC. Its protein product is CASSQDLRTVQETQYF.

The rearrangement uses TRBV5-1 and TRBJ2-5, with D perhaps TRBD1 (6 bases). Deletions cut 4 bases from V and 2 bases from J, with 9 bases between. Per the germline V gene, CDR1 is SGHRS and CDR2 is YFSETQ. This CDR3 is built from 13 residues. The CDR3: CASSRQAQETQYF. For the CDR3, the DNA is TGCGCCAGCAGCCGACAGGCACAAGAGACCCAGTACTTC.

This clone was counted a few times. The chain links TRBV11-1 to TRBJ2-5; the match to TRBD2 covers 7 bases. The length of the CDR3 is 16 residues. Germline loops: CDR1 SGHAT, CDR2 FQDESV (reference sequence). J lost 2 bases, V lost 5 bases, and 11 bases had no gene match. The CDR3 is CASSPSSGRLQETQYF. CDR3 in DNA: TGTGCCAGCAGCCCCTCTAGCGGCCGCCTACAAGAGACCCAGTACTTC.

In nucleotides, the CDR3 is TGTGCCAGCAGCTTAGTAACAGGCATGAACACTGAAGCTTTCTTT. Translation: CASSLVTGMNTEAFF. The chain couples TRBV7-2 to TRBJ1-1, with D perhaps TRBD1 (5 bases). The CDR3 runs 15 residues. Trimming took off 1 base at V and 0 bases at J, with 9 bases between the two ends. Germline values: CDR1 SGHTA, CDR2 FQGNSA.

The table lists this clone with a few counts. CDR3 nucleotides: TGCGCCAGCAGCTTACAAGCGGGGATCACCGGGGAGCTGTTTTTT. Translating gives CASSLQAGITGELFF. V and J are TRBV5-1 and TRBJ2-2; 7 positions agree with TRBD2. This CDR3 comprises 15 residues. The V gene's germline CDR1 is SGHRS and CDR2 YFSETQ. V dropped 2 bases and J dropped 4; count of bases not matched to a gene: 5.

The chain recombines TRBV6-6 with TRBJ2-1; no definite D call. The CDR3 extends over 13 amino acids. CDR1 and CDR2 from the germline V gene are MNHNY and SVGAGI (reference sequence). The V gene lost 6 bases and the J gene lost 10 bases, with 16 bases spanning the gap. The CDR3 loop is CASSLRSPGEQFF. In DNA, the CDR3 is TGTGCCAGCAGCCTAAGGAGTCCTGGGGAGCAGTTCTTC.

The gene calls are TRBV30 and TRBJ2-2; 7 nucleotides align to TRBD2. CDR3 length: 16 residues. CDR1 is GTSNPN and CDR2 is SVGIG in the germline V gene (reference sequence). The V gene end was trimmed by 3 bases and the J gene end by 0 bases; junction bases not matched to a gene: 7. CDR3: CAWRGGKTSNTGELFF. CDR3 nucleotide sequence: TGTGCCTGGAGGGGAGGGAAAACTTCGAACACCGGGGAGCTGTTTTTT.

This clone was counted only a few times. The chain is built from TRBV18 and TRBJ2-1; possible D gene TRBD2, 5 bases. Germline V lookup: CDR1 KGHSH, CDR2 LQKENI. This CDR3 has 15 residues. Trimming removed 2 bases at V and 4 bases at J, with 12 bases between. CDR3 in amino acids: CASSPASGLYNEQFF. The CDR3 DNA reads as TGTGCCAGCTCACCAGCCTCGGGATTATACAATGAGCAGTTCTTC.

Only a few counts were recorded for this clone. V is TRBV11-2 and J is TRBJ1-2, with no clear D. Trimming took 5 bases from V and 2 from J, leaving 12 bases between them. Looked up from germline, CDR1 is SGHAT and CDR2 is FQNNGV. The length of the CDR3 is 14 residues. The CDR3 sequence: CASSLRTENYGYTF. CDR3 sequence (DNA): TGTGCCAGCAGCCTCAGAACAGAGAACTATGGCTACACCTTC.

The sample holds a few counts of this clone. The chain carries TRBV11-1 and TRBJ2-3, with D perhaps TRBD2 (6 bases). This CDR3 has 13 amino acids. CDR1 SGHAT and CDR2 FQDESV come from the germline V gene (reference sequence). V was clipped by 3 bases and J by 6 bases, with 10 bases between them. The CDR3 coding sequence is TGTGCCAGCAGCTTTACTAGCCCTGATACGCAGTATTTT. It is translated as CASSFTSPDTQYF. Based on the CDR3 plus reference TRBV11-1 and TRBJ2-3, the full variable domain is EAEVAQSPRYKITEKSQAVAFWCDPISGHATLYWYRQILGQGPELLVQFQDESVVDDSQLPKDRFSAERLKGVDSTLKIQPAELGDSAMYLCASSFTSPDTQYFGPGTRLTVL.

The chain joins TRBV9 to TRBJ2-3; D is unresolved. Trimming shortened V by 4 bases and J by 0 bases, and 12 bases separated the two germline ends. CDR3 length: 15 residues. The germline V gene has CDR1 SGDLS and CDR2 YYNGEE. As DNA, the CDR3 is TGTGCCAGCAGCCCCCCGGTACCTAGCACAGATACGCAGTATTTT. Translation: CASSPPVPSTDTQYF.